Following are 22 T cell receptor beta chains from one sample sequenced in a study of blood T cell repertoires in COVID-19. The method was immunoSEQ multiplex PCR; TCRdb's version includes in-frame clones alone and lacks a portion of them. Of over 200,000 clones detected, approximately 80% appear once; the ten largest clones hold under 2%. Sequencing input: PBMCs or T cells enriched from blood (not recorded which). The receptors come from a man aged 55-75 years who had recovered from COVID-19.

The J gene is TRBJ2-1, the V gene TRBV2; D gene unclear. V was clipped by 0 bases and J by 10 bases, with 10 bases between them. Looked up from germline, CDR1 is SNHLY and CDR2 is FYNNEI. CDR3 size: 13 residues. CDR3 DNA: TGTGCCAGCAGTGAAGCGCTTCCAGGAGAGCAGTTCTTC. This sequence encodes CASSEALPGEQFF.

The chain uses TRBV7-9 and TRBJ2-1; 8 nucleotides agree with TRBD2. Germline V lookup: CDR1 SEHNR, CDR2 FQNEAQ (reference sequence). V dropped 4 bases and J dropped 2; count of bases not matched to a gene: 4. The CDR3 extends over 15 amino acids. Here the CDR3 DNA reads TGTGCCAGCAGCTCCGGGACTAGACCCTACAATGAGCAGTTCTTC. Protein sequence: CASSSGTRPYNEQFF.

This clone was picked up one time. V is TRBV19 and J is TRBJ2-2; 9 bases line up with TRBD2. The CDR3 covers 14 residues. Germline CDR1 and CDR2: LNHDA and SQIVND (reference sequence). V lost 4 bases, J lost 3 bases, and 0 bases stayed unmatched. The CDR3 nucleotides are TGTGCCAGTAGTACTAGCGGGGACACCGGGGAGCTGTTTTTT. It yields the protein CASSTSGDTGELFF. Complete variable domain (other parts from reference TRBV19 and TRBJ2-2): DGGITQSPKYLFRKEGQNVTLSCEQNLNHDAMYWYRQDPGQGLRLIYYSQIVNDFQKGDIAEGYSVSREKKESFPLTVTSAQKNPTAFYLCASSTSGDTGELFFGEGSRLTVL.

The genes are TRBV4-1 and TRBJ1-4, with a possible D match to TRBD1 (6 bases). V gave up 1 base and J gave up 8 bases, with 20 bases separating them. The CDR3 has 17 amino acids. Germline V CDR1 and CDR2: MGHRA, YSYEKL. The CDR3 DNA reads as TGCGCCAGCAGCCAAGCCTCCCGAGGGGGAGAATTAGAAAAACTGTTTTTT. It codes for CASSQASRGGELEKLFF.

This rearrangement joins TRBV4-3 to TRBJ1-6, with 9 positions matching TRBD1. The CDR3 extends over 18 amino acids. Trimming removed 0 bases from V and 4 bases from J; junction bases left unmatched: 7. Germline values: CDR1 LGHNA, CDR2 YSLEER. CDR3 amino acids: CASSQEQDRGGYNSPLHF. DNA for the CDR3: TGCGCCAGCAGCCAAGAACAGGACAGGGGAGGGTATAATTCACCCCTCCACTTT.

The chain has TRBV12-3 or TRBV12-4 and TRBJ1-2; D is ambiguous. The CDR3 runs to 13 residues. The V and J ends lost 2 bases and 5 bases respectively, with 9 bases between them. The CDR3 sequence is CASSLWQAYGYTF. CDR3 bases: TGTGCCAGCAGTTTATGGCAGGCTTATGGCTACACCTTC.

Only a few counts were recorded for this clone. V usage is TRBV19 and J usage is TRBJ1-6; TRBD1 might be the D (5 bases). The V end was cut by 5 bases, the J end by 0 bases, with 17 bases between. The CDR3 sequence is 18 residues long. From germline, CDR1 is LNHDA and CDR2 SQIVND (reference sequence). CDR3 loop: CASSARPGGSSYNSPLHF. The DNA for the CDR3 is TGTGCCAGTAGTGCTCGTCCCGGGGGGAGCTCCTATAATTCACCCCTCCACTTT.

The chain recombines TRBV7-9 with TRBJ1-6; D is possibly TRBD1 (6 bases). This CDR3 spans 14 amino acids. Germline V gene lookup returns CDR1 SEHNR and CDR2 FQNEAQ (reference sequence). V gave up 4 bases and J gave up 7 bases, with 11 bases separating them. CDR3 amino acids: CASSWTVENSPLHF. In nucleotides, the CDR3 is TGTGCCAGCAGCTGGACAGTTGAAAATTCACCCCTCCACTTT.

This chain connects TRBV11-2 to TRBJ1-3, with D tentatively TRBD1 (5 bases). Germline V CDR1 and CDR2: SGHAT, FQNNGV. The CDR3 sequence is 15 residues long. V lost 5 bases, J lost 0 bases, and 11 bases lay in between. The CDR3 protein is CASSPGIYSGNTIYF. The CDR3 bases are TGTGCCAGCAGCCCAGGGATTTACTCTGGAAACACCATATATTTT. The full variable domain, in which reference TRBV11-2 and TRBJ1-3 provide the parts outside the CDR3, is EAGVAQSPRYKIIEKRQSVAFWCNPISGHATLYWYQQILGQGPKLLIQFQNNGVVDDSQLPKDRFSAERLKGVDSTLKIQPAKLEDSAVYLCASSPGIYSGNTIYFGEGSWLTVV.

This sequence joins TRBV19 and TRBJ1-2; 7 bases map to TRBD1. The V gene end was trimmed by 4 bases and the J gene end by 5 bases; junction bases not matched to a gene: 13. This CDR3 comprises 16 residues. CDR1 LNHDA and CDR2 SQIVND come from the germline V gene (reference sequence). The CDR3 nucleotides read TGTGCCAGTAGTACTCCGACAGGGCCCAGGCGGTATGGCTACACCTTC. It specifies CASSTPTGPRRYGYTF.

The rearrangement joins TRBV5-6 to TRBJ1-5, with TRBD1 matching over 7 bases. Germline V gene data show CDR1 as SGHDT and CDR2 as YYEEEE. Trimming removed 1 base from V and 5 bases from J; junction bases left unmatched: 3. The CDR3 runs to 14 residues. This chain's CDR3 is CASSLRTGHQPQHF. CDR3 nucleotides: TGTGCCAGCAGCTTGAGGACAGGCCATCAGCCCCAGCATTTT. Using reference TRBV5-6 and TRBJ1-5 for the parts outside the CDR3, the full variable domain is DAGVTQSPTHLIKTRGQQVTLRCSPKSGHDTVSWYQQALGQGPQFIFQYYEEEERQRGNFPDRFSGHQFPNYSSELNVNALLLGDSALYLCASSLRTGHQPQHFGDGTRLSIL.

The chain uses TRBV5-6 and TRBJ2-3, with 12 positions matching TRBD2. Trimming removed 4 bases from V and 4 bases from J; junction bases left unmatched: 4. Germline values: CDR1 SGHDT, CDR2 YYEEEE. This CDR3 has 15 amino acids. The CDR3 nucleotides are TGTGCCAGCAGCAAACTAGCGGGGGGATCAGATACGCAGTATTTT. Its protein is CASSKLAGGSDTQYF.

This clone has a handful of counts. The chain employs TRBV10-3 and TRBJ1-1; D is unclear. V lost 2 bases and J lost 0, with 4 bases in between. CDR3 length: 13 amino acids. CDR1 and CDR2 from the germline V gene are ENHRY and SYGVKD. CDR3 DNA sequence: TGTGCCATCAGTGAGGAGGTGAACACTGAAGCTTTCTTT. Translated: CAISEEVNTEAFF.

The chain is built from TRBV10-3 and TRBJ2-7, with D possibly being TRBD2 (5 bases). V lost 7 bases to trimming and J lost 3 bases, with 7 bases between them. The CDR3 extends over 11 amino acids. Germline lookup yields CDR1 ENHRY and CDR2 SYGVKD. CDR3 nucleotides: TGTGCCATCAAACGGGGCTACGAGCAGTACTTC. As protein: CAIKRGYEQYF.

The V call is TRBV7-6, the J call TRBJ2-2, with D perhaps TRBD1 (5 bases). Trimming took off 4 bases at V and 2 bases at J, with 11 bases between the two ends. CDR3 length equals 15 residues. Germline V lookup: CDR1 SGHVS, CDR2 FNYEAQ. CDR3 nucleotide sequence: TGTGCCAGCAGCTCCGCGACAGCCAACACCGGGGAGCTGTTTTTT. This gives the protein CASSSATANTGELFF.

The V call is TRBV3-1 (or the pseudogene TRBV3-2), the J call TRBJ1-6; 7 nucleotides line up with TRBD1. Germline-derived CDR1 and CDR2 are LGHDT and YNNKEL (reference sequence). Trimming cost V 1 base and J 10 bases; bases outside gene matches: 4. The CDR3 spans 14 residues. The CDR3 coding sequence is TGTGCCAGCAGCCAAGTTACAGGGGAATCACCCCTCCACTTT. Its protein is CASSQVTGESPLHF.

V is TRBV12-3 or TRBV12-4 and J is TRBJ1-2, with D tentatively TRBD1 (5 bases). V dropped 6 bases and J dropped 5 bases, with 10 bases sitting between them. The CDR3 has 12 residues. The chain's CDR3 is CASSTGFYGYTF. The CDR3 DNA follows: TGTGCCAGCAGCACAGGATTTTATGGCTACACCTTC.

The genes are TRBV7-8 and TRBJ2-7, with 7 bases aligning to TRBD1. The germline V gene encodes CDR1 SGHVS and CDR2 FQNEAQ. With 3 bases clipped from V and 3 bases from J, the junction kept 8 bases outside the gene matches. The CDR3 is 15 amino acids. CDR3 amino acids: CASSLYRQGNYEQYF. Written as DNA, the CDR3 is TGTGCCAGCAGCTTGTACCGACAGGGAAACTACGAGCAGTACTTC.

The chain joins TRBV11-2 to TRBJ2-7, with a possible D match to TRBD1 (6 bases). CDR1 SGHAT and CDR2 FQNNGV come from the germline V gene. The CDR3 is 14 residues long. V was shortened by 3 bases and J by 1 base, with 10 bases between the two germline ends. This CDR3 reads CASSFDRFSYEQYF. CDR3 coding DNA: TGTGCCAGCAGCTTCGACAGGTTTTCCTACGAGCAGTACTTC.

The chain combines TRBV19 with TRBJ1-1; 8 bases agree with TRBD1. Germline trimming cut 5 bases from V and 5 bases from J; bases unmatched to any gene: 1. Germline CDR1 LNHDA, CDR2 SQIVND (reference sequence). The CDR3 has 12 amino acids. The chain's CDR3 is CASSDRGTEAFF. CDR3 coding DNA: TGTGCCAGTAGTGACAGGGGAACTGAAGCTTTCTTT. Filled out from reference TRBV19 and TRBJ1-1, the complete variable domain reads DGGITQSPKYLFRKEGQNVTLSCEQNLNHDAMYWYRQDPGQGLRLIYYSQIVNDFQKGDIAEGYSVSREKKESFPLTVTSAQKNPTAFYLCASSDRGTEAFFGQGTRLTVV.

The chain couples TRBV13 to TRBJ2-7, with D uncertain. CDR3 length: 12 residues. V was clipped by 4 bases and J by 3 bases, with 7 bases between them. CDR1 is PRHDT, CDR2 FYEKMQ, per germline (reference sequence). The CDR3 is CASSSGRYEQYF. CDR3 DNA: TGTGCCAGCAGCTCCGGTCGCTACGAGCAGTACTTC. Filled out from reference TRBV13 and TRBJ2-7, the complete variable domain reads AAGVIQSPRHLIKEKRETATLKCYPIPRHDTVYWYQQGPGQDPQFLISFYEKMQSDKGSIPDRFSAQQFSDYHSELNMSSLELGDSALYFCASSSGRYEQYFGPGTRLTVT.

The V call is TRBV30, the J call TRBJ2-5; the D gene is possibly TRBD1 (7 bases). The CDR3 is 14 amino acids. Per the germline V gene, CDR1 is GTSNPN and CDR2 is SVGIG (reference sequence). Trimming removed 0 bases at V and 5 bases at J, with 13 bases between. CDR3 DNA: TGTGCCTGGAGTGTCGGAGGGGGCCAGGAGACCCAGTACTTC. It is translated as CAWSVGGGQETQYF.